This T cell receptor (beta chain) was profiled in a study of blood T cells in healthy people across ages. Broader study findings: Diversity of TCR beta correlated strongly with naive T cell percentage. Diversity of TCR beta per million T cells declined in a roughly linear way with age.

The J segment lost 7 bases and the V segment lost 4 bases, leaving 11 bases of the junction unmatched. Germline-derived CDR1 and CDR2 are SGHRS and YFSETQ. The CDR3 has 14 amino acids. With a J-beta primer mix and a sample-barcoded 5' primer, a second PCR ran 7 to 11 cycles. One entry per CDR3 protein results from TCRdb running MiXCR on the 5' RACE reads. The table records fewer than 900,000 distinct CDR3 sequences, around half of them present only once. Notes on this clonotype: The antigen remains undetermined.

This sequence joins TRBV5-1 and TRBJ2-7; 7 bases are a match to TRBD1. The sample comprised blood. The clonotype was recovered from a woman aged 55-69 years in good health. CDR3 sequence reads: CASSGTGARGEQYF. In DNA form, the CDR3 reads TGCGCCAGCAGCGGAACAGGGGCCCGTGGAGAGCAGTACTTC. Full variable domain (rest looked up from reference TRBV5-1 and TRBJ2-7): KAGVTQTPRYLIKTRGQQVTLSCSPISGHRSVSWYQQTPGQGLQFLFEYFSETQRNKGNFPGRFSGRQFSNSRSEMNVSTLELGDSALYLCASSGTGARGEQYFGPGTRLTVT.